The T cell receptor (beta chain) described here comes from a study of T-cell reconstitution after alpha-beta-depleted transplantation in children. This clonotype showed up many times. The library targeted TCRbeta and was prepared with unique molecular identifiers. TCRdb independently ran MiXCR on the PCR reads; one entry per CDR3 protein. This repertoire shows hundreds of thousands of distinct CDR3 sequences, about 11% found once; its top ten account for about 4%. After removal of 5 bases from V and 1 base from J, the junction contained 4 bases not matched to a gene. The germline V gene has CDR1 SEHNR and CDR2 FQNEAQ (reference sequence). This CDR3 has 15 amino acids.

The chain carries TRBV7-9 and TRBJ2-2; 7 nucleotides line up with TRBD1. Sequences were derived from PBMCs from the stem cell graft donor, sampled from the stem cell graft. This TCR derives from a human donor who donated a stem cell graft to a child with acute myeloid leukemia. This chain's CDR3 is CASSPNRGNTGELFF. CDR3 sequence (DNA): TGTGCCAGCAGCCCGAACAGGGGGAACACCGGGGAGCTGTTTTTT.